The 24 T cell receptor beta chains in this list originate from one sample, sequenced in a study of T cell changes during pregnancy in multiple sclerosis. Sequencing was performed with immunoSEQ multiplex PCR; in TCRdb, only in-frame clones are kept and a portion is missing. The sample has around 70,000 clones; approximately 90% are singletons. Here the sequenced sample was peripheral blood, taken in the third trimester of pregnancy. These TCRs come from a female donor with multiple sclerosis, enrolled in a pregnancy study.

The V and J genes are TRBV5-1 and TRBJ2-7; 7 bases line up with TRBD2. The CDR3 spans 15 residues. The germline V gene has CDR1 SGHRS and CDR2 YFSETQ. V lost 4 bases and J lost 2; bases outside the gene matches: 9. The CDR3 DNA follows: TGCGCCAGCAGCGACGAGCGGGGATCTCCCTACGAGCAGTACTTC. It codes for CASSDERGSPYEQYF.

The rearrangement uses TRBV6-5 and TRBJ2-1; tentative D call: TRBD2 (5 bases). The germline V gene encodes CDR1 MNHEY and CDR2 SVGAGI. The V end was cut by 6 bases, the J end by 2 bases, with 14 bases between. This CDR3 is built from 15 residues. CDR3 nucleotides: TGTGCCAGCAGCCGGACTTCCTCGGCCTACAATGAGCAGTTCTTC. Translation: CASSRTSSAYNEQFF.

Comment on this clone: A read error may produce the germline difference seen at one junction end. CDR3 coding DNA: TGTGCCAGCAGCTCCGGGGACACCCACCCCGTCTTC. Translated: CASSSGDTHPVF. The chain couples TRBV11-3 to TRBJ1-2; D may be TRBD1 (6 bases). The germline CDR1 and CDR2 sequences are SGHNT and YENEEA. The CDR3 is 12 amino acids.

The chain has TRBV27 and TRBJ1-3; the D gene is possibly TRBD1 (6 bases). The CDR3 covers 15 residues. Germline lookup yields CDR1 MNHEY and CDR2 SMNVEV (reference sequence). Deletions cut 6 bases from V and 0 bases from J, with 12 bases between. This chain's CDR3 is CASRGRGNSGNTIYF. The CDR3 region has the DNA TGTGCCAGCAGGGGGAGGGGGAACTCTGGAAACACCATATATTTT.

The chain combines TRBV5-1 with TRBJ2-5, with D perhaps matching TRBD1 (6 bases). This CDR3 is 14 amino acids long. V was shortened by 0 bases and J by 4 bases, with 10 bases between the two germline ends. Germline CDR1 SGHRS, CDR2 YFSETQ. For the CDR3, the DNA is TGCGCCAGCAGCTTGGCAGGGGTCGTAGAGACCCAGTACTTC. Residues: CASSLAGVVETQYF.

The J gene is TRBJ2-1, the V gene TRBV2, with D tentatively TRBD2 (5 bases). This CDR3 has 11 amino acids. Germline CDR1 is SNHLY and CDR2 is FYNNEI. Trimming cost V 3 bases and J 9 bases, with 6 bases left between them. The CDR3 loop reads CASSDAGEQFF. CDR3 nucleotides: TGTGCCAGCAGTGACGCGGGTGAGCAGTTCTTC.

The chain recombines TRBV4-1 with TRBJ2-4; no clear D gene. Germline V gene data show CDR1 as MGHRA and CDR2 as YSYEKL. CDR3 length: 14 residues. Deletions cut 3 bases from V and 8 bases from J, with 14 bases between. CDR3 bases: TGCGCCAGCAGCCATGGCAGCGACCGGGACATTCAGTACTTC. Its translation is CASSHGSDRDIQYF.

The chain links TRBV7-9 to TRBJ1-1, with TRBD1 matching 8 bases. The germline V gene encodes CDR1 SEHNR and CDR2 FQNEAQ (reference sequence). The CDR3 has 15 residues. Unmatched junction bases numbered 6, after V lost 2 bases and J lost 4 bases. The CDR3 spells CASSLFSGGITEAFF. In DNA, the CDR3 is TGTGCCAGCAGCTTATTCTCAGGGGGCATCACTGAAGCTTTCTTT.

The rearrangement links TRBV28 to TRBJ1-1; D is unclear. Germline CDR1 MDHEN, CDR2 SYDVKM. This CDR3 contains 13 residues. The ends were cut back, 6 bases at V and 8 bases at J, with 16 bases in the middle. For the CDR3, the DNA is TGTGCCAGCAGCTTACAGAGGCGTGTGGAAGCTTTCTTT. Translated, it gives CASSLQRRVEAFF.

The rearrangement uses TRBV6-5 and TRBJ2-1; 13 nucleotides agree with TRBD2. The CDR3 is 16 amino acids. CDR1 and CDR2 (germline): MNHEY, SVGAGI. J gave up 9 bases and V 0 bases, and 5 bases lay outside the gene matches. The CDR3 sequence is CASSYSWTSGGGEQFF. As DNA, the CDR3 is TGTGCCAGCAGTTACTCGTGGACTAGCGGGGGCGGTGAGCAGTTCTTC.

Only a few counts were recorded for this clone. The V and J genes are TRBV10-1 and TRBJ2-1, with 7 bases aligning to TRBD2. The CDR3 runs to 13 residues. Germline lookup yields CDR1 WNHNN and CDR2 SYGVQD (reference sequence). Trimming cost V 4 bases and J 10 bases; bases outside gene matches: 7. CDR3 sequence: CASSGTSDWEQFF. The DNA for the CDR3 is TGCGCCAGCAGTGGGACTAGTGACTGGGAGCAGTTCTTC.

The chain couples TRBV2 to TRBJ2-7; 8 positions agree with TRBD2. The junction had 12 bases not matched to a gene; V was cut back by 5 bases and J by 3 bases. CDR3 length: 16 residues. Germline V gives CDR1 SNHLY, CDR2 FYNNEI. CDR3 region: CASSRWTSREGYEQYF. DNA for the CDR3: TGTGCCAGCAGTCGCTGGACTAGCCGCGAAGGCTACGAGCAGTACTTC.

This clone appeared a few times. The chain uses TRBV5-4 and TRBJ2-4; TRBD1 matches at 10 bases. The CDR3 extends over 15 amino acids. The J segment lost 7 bases and the V segment lost 4 bases, leaving 8 bases of the junction unmatched. Germline CDR1 is SGHNT and CDR2 is YYREEE (reference sequence). The DNA for the CDR3 is TGTGCCAGCAGCCCGGGGGACAGGGGCTATAACATTCAGTACTTC. It is translated as CASSPGDRGYNIQYF.

This clone appeared a single time. V usage is TRBV19 and J usage is TRBJ2-3, with D perhaps TRBD1 (5 bases). The V gene lost 5 bases and the J gene lost 3 bases, with 15 bases spanning the gap. The CDR3 consists of 15 residues. Germline V CDR1 and CDR2: LNHDA, SQIVND (reference sequence). The CDR3 reads CASSLTRVGTDTQYF. The DNA of the CDR3 is TGTGCCAGTAGTCTGACCAGGGTGGGGACAGATACGCAGTATTTT.

This clone was seen once. The CDR3 sequence: CASSRRNYGYTF. The CDR3 region has the DNA TGTGCCAGTAGTCGTCGTAACTATGGCTACACCTTC. V and J are TRBV19 and TRBJ1-2; D unclear. V was clipped by 5 bases and J by 1 base, with 5 bases between them. The CDR3 is 12 residues long. Germline V gives CDR1 LNHDA, CDR2 SQIVND (reference sequence).

This clone was detected once. This chain connects TRBV11-2 to TRBJ2-1; 8 nucleotides match TRBD2. CDR3 size: 14 residues. Germline CDR1 SGHAT, CDR2 FQNNGV. After removal of 5 bases from V and 4 bases from J, the junction contained 4 bases not matched to a gene. CDR3 sequence reads: CASSVLAAYNEQFF. Here the CDR3 DNA reads TGTGCCAGCAGCGTACTAGCGGCGTACAATGAGCAGTTCTTC.

The chain uses TRBV18 and TRBJ2-2, with D possibly being TRBD1 (6 bases). The germline V gene encodes CDR1 KGHSH and CDR2 LQKENI. The CDR3 contains 16 residues. Trimming took 5 bases from V and 0 from J, leaving 13 bases between them. CDR3 DNA sequence: TGTGCCAGCTCATGGTTGGACAGCGCGAACACCGGGGAGCTGTTTTTT. Translated, it gives CASSWLDSANTGELFF.

CDR3 residues: CASSTTGRRRTEAFF. DNA for the CDR3: TGTGCCAGCTCAACTACAGGGAGAAGAAGGACTGAAGCTTTCTTT. This chain joins TRBV18 and TRBJ1-1; D may be TRBD1 (6 bases). V was clipped by 5 bases and J by 5 bases, with 18 bases between them. The CDR3 length is 15 residues. Germline CDR1 is KGHSH and CDR2 is LQKENI.

This chain connects TRBV7-9 to TRBJ1-1, with a tentative D call TRBD1 (5 bases). V was trimmed by 3 bases and J by 0 bases, leaving 11 bases between them. Germline CDR1 reads SEHNR; CDR2 reads FQNEAQ (reference sequence). CDR3 length: 15 residues. The CDR3: CASSFQGVMNTEAFF. CDR3 DNA sequence: TGTGCCAGCAGCTTCCAGGGTGTAATGAACACTGAAGCTTTCTTT.

This chain joins TRBV11-2 and TRBJ1-6; TRBD1 is a possible D gene (5 bases). The germline V and J ends were trimmed by 3 bases and 10 bases, with 19 bases remaining between them. This CDR3 contains 16 residues. Germline V gene sequence: CDR1 SGHAT, CDR2 FQNNGV. This CDR3 reads CASSFLASGLGSPLHF. CDR3 DNA sequence: TGTGCCAGCAGCTTCTTGGCCTCAGGGTTAGGGTCACCCCTCCACTTT.

The table lists this clone with a count of one. This chain links TRBV6-6 with TRBJ2-7; 9 nucleotides align to TRBD1. The CDR3 spans 16 residues. V trimming: 5 bases; J trimming: 6 bases; junction bases outside the gene matches: 14. Germline loops: CDR1 MNHNY, CDR2 SVGAGI (reference sequence). CDR3 loop: CASSANQPGQGGEQYF. The CDR3 DNA follows: TGTGCCAGCAGTGCAAACCAACCGGGACAGGGAGGCGAGCAGTACTTC.

V and J are TRBV5-1 and TRBJ2-7, with D unclear. Germline lookup yields CDR1 SGHRS and CDR2 YFSETQ. V gave up 0 bases and J gave up 3 bases, with 7 bases separating them. CDR3 length equals 13 residues. CDR3 nucleotides: TGCGCCAGCAGCTTGGTCCCGGGCTACGAGCAGTACTTC. This translates into CASSLVPGYEQYF.

The chain uses TRBV18 and TRBJ2-2; unclear D gene. V dropped 3 bases and J dropped 4 bases, with 15 bases sitting between them. The CDR3 length is 16 residues. CDR1 is KGHSH and CDR2 is LQKENI in the germline V gene. The DNA of the CDR3 is TGTGCCAGCTCACCGTTTCTGGGCGCGAGCACCGGGGAGCTGTTTTTT. Translated, it gives CASSPFLGASTGELFF.

This chain joins TRBV7-2 and TRBJ1-6; D uncertain. This CDR3 spans 11 amino acids. V was pared by 8 bases and J by 7 bases, with 6 bases between. CDR1 is SGHTA and CDR2 is FQGNSA in the germline V gene. The CDR3 is CASAGNSPLHF. For the CDR3, the DNA is TGTGCCAGCGCCGGGAATTCACCCCTCCACTTT.